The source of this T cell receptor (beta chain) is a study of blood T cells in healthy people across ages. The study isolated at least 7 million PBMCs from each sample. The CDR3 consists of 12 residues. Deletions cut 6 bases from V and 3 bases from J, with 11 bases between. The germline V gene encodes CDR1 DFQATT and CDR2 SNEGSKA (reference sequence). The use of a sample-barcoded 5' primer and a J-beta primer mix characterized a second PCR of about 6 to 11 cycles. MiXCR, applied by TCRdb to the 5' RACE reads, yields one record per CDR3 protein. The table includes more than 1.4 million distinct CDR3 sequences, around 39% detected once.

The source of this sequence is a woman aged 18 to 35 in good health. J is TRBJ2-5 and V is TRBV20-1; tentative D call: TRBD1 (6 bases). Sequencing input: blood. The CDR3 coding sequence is TGCAGTGCACAGGGTATCAAAGAGACCCAGTACTTC. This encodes CSAQGIKETQYF.